This T cell receptor (beta chain) is from a study of blood T cell repertoires in COVID-19. In the study overall: There were acute and convalescent COVID-19 samples, and they came from the United States, Italy and Spain. Sources were T cells, B-cell-depleted T cells, or PBMCs; the material itself was cDNA or gDNA.

Trimming cost V 1 base and J 7 bases, with 8 bases left between them. CDR3 length: 11 residues. Germline lookup yields CDR1 DFQATT and CDR2 SNEGSKA (reference sequence). As originally analysed: By means of reference gene primer amplification, nucleated cell counts were estimated. Assay: immunoSEQ multiplex PCR; the TCRdb copy retains only in-frame clones and omits some. V and J calls and clone size are as listed in that table; D and trimming were resolved from the DNA. The repertoire consists of some 60,000 clones, with approximately 86% occurring once and the leading ten covering roughly 1%. Sequenced material: peripheral blood. The receptor comes from a man between 65 and 85 years old with acute or convalescent COVID-19. This chain connects TRBV20-1 to TRBJ2-7; D may be TRBD2 (5 bases). CDR3 region: CSARAGFEQYF. CDR3 coding DNA: TGCAGTGCTAGAGCGGGATTTGAGCAGTACTTC.